This T cell receptor (beta chain) was retrieved from a study of blood T cell repertoires in COVID-19 (dated by TCRdb to about 2020). Broadly, across the study: Samples from collaborators originated in the United States, Italy and Spain and spanned both the acute and convalescent phases of COVID-19. The prospective study material was composed of cDNA or gDNA derived from T cells, B-cell-depleted T cells, or PBMCs. Deeply sampled blood TCRbeta repertoires from subjects exposed to, actively infected with, or recovered from COVID-19 were included in the dataset. The repertoires were released in a freely available public database intended as a resource for research on the immune response to SARS-CoV-2. Samples were obtained from the ongoing ImmuneRACE study (first 160 participants) and from 1,000 to 1,500 subjects provided by 6 global collaborators. A de-identified subject ID, COVID-19 status, age in years and sex were almost always included in the sample metadata. Where HLA class I and class II types were available, the types were taken from metadata supplied by the sample provider, not from assay-based typing.

With respect to this clone: The antigen it binds to is not known. No much larger clone is present one base from it, and per-base qualities are unavailable.

The CDR3, cysteine through phenylalanine, is 13 amino acids long. CDR3 DNA is the only sequence kept; it has 39 bases, read in frame from the first base. Trimming at the junction amounts to 4 bases on V and 6 bases on J, and the germline ends lie 10 bases apart. The germline V gene yields SGHTA for CDR1 and FQGNSA for CDR2. One collaborating source in Seattle enrolled patients while the patients were actively infected and followed the patients over time throughout the course of disease. Each collaborating institution followed its own protocols to collect whole blood in K2EDTA tubes. For TCRbeta analysis, collaborators shipped samples as frozen whole blood, isolated PBMCs, or DNA extracted from either of those sample types. TCRbeta CDR3 regions were amplified from genomic DNA using the immunoSEQ Assay, a bias-controlled multiplex PCR. As for the original processing: The number of nucleated cells in each sample was estimated from the amplification of reference gene primers within the assay. Sequence reads were collapsed and filtered to measure the absolute abundance of every unique TCRbeta CDR3 rearrangement. For each sample, productive Simpson clonality was calculated by taking the square root of Simpson's diversity index across productive rearrangements. Sourced from immuneACCESS, this table was stored by TCRdb with only in-frame sequences that have V and J called. A share of the clones is absent; for the studies checked, an unresolved V gene accounts for under half, and the remainder has no known explanation. V, J and clone size were drawn from that table, and D and trimming were deduced from the DNA. The sample yields about 390,000 clones; around 87% were counted once. In total, the top ten clones hold 2.3% of the sample.

What the work shows at the level of the full study, not this receptor alone: The amount of clinical and demographic metadata varied by source and participant and was provided uncurated.

Recombination connected TRBV7-2 to TRBJ1-5, with the D gene not clear enough to name. The receptor comes from a woman aged 55 to 70 with COVID-19, enrolled during active disease. Sequencing was carried out using peripheral blood. The CDR3 protein: CASSSSPRQPQHF. The DNA sequence is TGTGCCAGCAGCTCGTCCCCCCGTCAGCCCCAGCATTTT.